This record covers a single TCR beta chain. There is no known antigen for this receptor. One base away there is no much larger clone; base qualities are not given. The data are from a study of technical replicates of blood from several donors listed by TCRdb under 2017. Library construction relied on the immunoSEQ multiplex PCR assay. TCRdb holds this immuneACCESS table with in-frame rearrangements only. Some clones are missing; in checked studies, unresolved V genes explain under half, and the rest has no known cause. Across this sample there are about 68,000 clones, with 95% to 97% seen only once. The ten top clones hold roughly 0.25% of the sample. Looking up the germline V gene yields CDR1 SGHRS and CDR2 YFSETQ. V loses 4 bases at its end and J loses 0 bases; junction bases beyond the gene matches: 5. The cysteine opens and the phenylalanine closes a CDR3 of 15 amino acids. The only DNA kept is the CDR3, 45 bases in frame from the first base.

This TCR was sampled from a human donor in good health. What was sequenced was T cells isolated from PBMCs. The rearranged segments are TRBV5-1 and TRBJ2-3, with TRBD2 matching 7 junction bases. The CDR3 has the sequence CASSPLAPSTDTQYF. The nucleotide sequence is TGCGCCAGCAGCCCACTAGCGCCTAGCACAGATACGCAGTATTTT.